This is a list of T cell receptor beta chains from one sample in a study of T cell changes during pregnancy in multiple sclerosis. Sequencing was performed with immunoSEQ multiplex PCR; in TCRdb, only in-frame clones are kept and a portion is missing. This sample carries 50,000 to 60,000 clones, 80% to 95% of them seen once, and the ten largest clones take around 0.29%. The specimen comprised CD4+ T cells from peripheral blood mononuclear cells, sampled in the second trimester of pregnancy. The receptor source for this set is a female donor with multiple sclerosis, enrolled in a pregnancy study. Both conserved end residues are part of each CDR3. Each record gives: D gene, CDR3 length, V gene, clone size, J gene, CDR3 protein, CDR3 DNA. D genes are given only for firm matches. Clone size is not always given. Where it is, it says once, few, many or a class for expanded clones.

d_call: TRBD1; cdr3_length: 13; v_call: TRBV9; clone_size: -; j_call: TRBJ1-1; cdr3_aa: CASSSHQGAKAFF; cdr3_nt: TGTGCCAGCAGTTCACATCAGGGGGCCAAAGCTTTCTTT
d_call: -; cdr3_length: 15; v_call: TRBV11-2; clone_size: -; j_call: TRBJ1-6; cdr3_aa: CASSLVQGYNSPLHF; cdr3_nt: TGTGCCAGCAGCTTAGTACAGGGTTATAATTCACCCCTCCACTTT
d_call: TRBD2; cdr3_length: 14; v_call: TRBV19; clone_size: once; j_call: TRBJ2-5; cdr3_aa: CASRLAGGRETQYF; cdr3_nt: TGTGCCAGTCGGTTAGCGGGGGGCCGGGAGACCCAGTACTTC
d_call: -; cdr3_length: 19; v_call: TRBV6-1; clone_size: few; j_call: TRBJ1-5; cdr3_aa: CASSAPISSLGGSYQPQHF; cdr3_nt: TGTGCCAGCAGTGCCCCGATTTCGTCTCTCGGGGGTTCCTATCAGCCCCAGCATTTT
d_call: TRBD1; cdr3_length: 15; v_call: TRBV6-6; clone_size: -; j_call: TRBJ1-4; cdr3_aa: CASTHPGQGNEKLFF; cdr3_nt: TGTGCCAGCACCCATCCGGGACAGGGGAATGAAAAACTGTTTTTT
d_call: TRBD1; cdr3_length: 16; v_call: TRBV27; clone_size: -; j_call: TRBJ1-5; cdr3_aa: CASSFDGRTGAQPQHF; cdr3_nt: TGTGCCAGCAGTTTCGATGGGCGGACAGGTGCTCAGCCCCAGCATTTT
d_call: TRBD1; cdr3_length: 15; v_call: TRBV5-1; clone_size: -; j_call: TRBJ2-2; cdr3_aa: CASSTRQGHTGELFF; cdr3_nt: TGCGCCAGCAGCACCCGACAGGGTCACACCGGGGAGCTGTTTTTT
d_call: TRBD1; cdr3_length: 16; v_call: TRBV5-1; clone_size: -; j_call: TRBJ2-2; cdr3_aa: CASSLRTGGDTGELFF; cdr3_nt: TGCGCCAGCAGCTTGAGGACAGGGGGTGACACCGGGGAGCTGTTTTTT
d_call: TRBD2; cdr3_length: 19; v_call: TRBV11-3; clone_size: -; j_call: TRBJ2-3; cdr3_aa: CASSRRRKLSGGFTDTQYF; cdr3_nt: TGTGCCAGCAGCCGACGACGGAAACTAAGCGGGGGGTTCACAGATACGCAGTATTTT
d_call: -; cdr3_length: 13; v_call: TRBV2; clone_size: -; j_call: TRBJ1-5; cdr3_aa: CASMRGLGQPQHF; cdr3_nt: TGTGCCAGCATGCGGGGCCTCGGGCAGCCCCAGCATTTT
d_call: TRBD1; cdr3_length: 14; v_call: TRBV7-9; clone_size: once; j_call: TRBJ1-5; cdr3_aa: CASSGPTGEEPQHF; cdr3_nt: TGTGCCAGCAGCGGACCGACAGGGGAAGAGCCCCAGCATTTT
d_call: -; cdr3_length: 14; v_call: TRBV11-2; clone_size: once; j_call: TRBJ1-6; cdr3_aa: CASSLGIDASPLHF; cdr3_nt: TGTGCCAGCAGCTTAGGCATAGATGCTTCACCCCTCCACTTT
d_call: TRBD2; cdr3_length: 16; v_call: TRBV7-3; clone_size: -; j_call: TRBJ2-1; cdr3_aa: CASSSSGVAGLSEQFF; cdr3_nt: TGTGCCAGCAGCTCTTCGGGGGTAGCGGGATTATCTGAGCAGTTCTTC
d_call: TRBD2; cdr3_length: 18; v_call: TRBV9; clone_size: -; j_call: TRBJ2-3; cdr3_aa: CASSGGLAGGGFTDTQYF; cdr3_nt: TGTGCCAGCAGCGGCGGACTAGCGGGGGGCGGATTCACAGATACGCAGTATTTT
d_call: -; cdr3_length: 13; v_call: TRBV10-3; clone_size: -; j_call: TRBJ1-1; cdr3_aa: CAIKKTENTEAFF; cdr3_nt: TGTGCCATCAAGAAGACAGAGAACACTGAAGCTTTCTTT
d_call: -; cdr3_length: 12; v_call: TRBV10-3; clone_size: -; j_call: TRBJ2-7; cdr3_aa: CATEEDSYEQYF; cdr3_nt: TGTGCCACGGAGGAGGACTCCTACGAGCAGTACTTC
d_call: -; cdr3_length: 14; v_call: TRBV5-4; clone_size: -; j_call: TRBJ2-3; cdr3_aa: CASSGGANTDTQYF; cdr3_nt: TGTGCCAGCAGCGGAGGAGCCAACACAGATACGCAGTATTTT
d_call: TRBD1; cdr3_length: 12; v_call: TRBV19; clone_size: -; j_call: TRBJ1-1; cdr3_aa: CASSIRQGVAFF; cdr3_nt: TGTGCCAGTAGTATTCGGCAGGGGGTAGCTTTCTTT
d_call: -; cdr3_length: 11; v_call: TRBV6-1; clone_size: -; j_call: TRBJ2-7; cdr3_aa: CASSVNNEQYF; cdr3_nt: TGTGCCAGCAGTGTAAACAACGAGCAGTACTTC
d_call: TRBD1; cdr3_length: 15; v_call: TRBV28; clone_size: -; j_call: TRBJ2-7; cdr3_aa: CASSLPRTGTYEQYF; cdr3_nt: TGTGCCAGCAGTCTACCTCGGACAGGAACCTACGAGCAGTACTTC
d_call: -; cdr3_length: 14; v_call: TRBV11-2; clone_size: few; j_call: TRBJ2-7; cdr3_aa: CASSLRGGPYEQYF; cdr3_nt: TGTGCCAGCAGCCTACGCGGGGGCCCCTACGAGCAGTACTTC
d_call: TRBD2; cdr3_length: 19; v_call: TRBV4-2; clone_size: -; j_call: TRBJ2-2; cdr3_aa: CASSQRGTSGLGNTGELFF; cdr3_nt: TGTGCCAGCAGCCAAAGAGGGACTAGCGGTCTGGGGAACACCGGGGAGCTGTTTTTT
d_call: -; cdr3_length: 11; v_call: TRBV6-5; clone_size: -; j_call: TRBJ1-1; cdr3_aa: CASSATGEAFF; cdr3_nt: TGTGCCAGCAGCGCGACAGGTGAAGCTTTCTTT
d_call: -; cdr3_length: 15; v_call: TRBV25-1; clone_size: once; j_call: TRBJ1-5; cdr3_aa: CASSESGGFGQPQHF; cdr3_nt: TGTGCCAGCAGTGAATCGGGGGGCTTTGGACAGCCCCAGCATTTT
d_call: -; cdr3_length: 13; v_call: TRBV6-5; clone_size: -; j_call: TRBJ1-2; cdr3_aa: CASKRGNYYGYTF; cdr3_nt: TGTGCCAGCAAAAGGGGGAACTACTATGGCTACACCTTC
d_call: TRBD2; cdr3_length: 16; v_call: TRBV7-9; clone_size: -; j_call: TRBJ2-3; cdr3_aa: CASSLAPRGGTDTQYF; cdr3_nt: TGTGCCAGCAGCTTAGCGCCTCGGGGGGGCACAGATACGCAGTATTTT
d_call: TRBD2; cdr3_length: 15; v_call: TRBV27; clone_size: -; j_call: TRBJ2-7; cdr3_aa: CASRFQAGVSYEQYF; cdr3_nt: TGTGCCAGCAGGTTTCAGGCGGGAGTAAGCTACGAGCAGTACTTC
d_call: TRBD2; cdr3_length: 16; v_call: TRBV19; clone_size: -; j_call: TRBJ2-7; cdr3_aa: CASSPQLAGANYEQYF; cdr3_nt: TGTGCCAGTAGTCCCCAACTAGCGGGGGCAAACTACGAGCAGTACTTC
d_call: TRBD1; cdr3_length: 14; v_call: TRBV5-4; clone_size: -; j_call: TRBJ2-5; cdr3_aa: CASSSGQGRETQYF; cdr3_nt: TGTGCCAGCAGCTCGGGACAGGGAAGGGAGACCCAGTACTTC
d_call: -; cdr3_length: 15; v_call: TRBV4-1; clone_size: few; j_call: TRBJ1-6; cdr3_aa: CASSQGELVVSVLHF; cdr3_nt: TGCGCCAGCAGCCAAGGAGAGCTTGTGGTGTCTGTCCTCCACTTT
d_call: -; cdr3_length: 13; v_call: TRBV9; clone_size: -; j_call: TRBJ1-1; cdr3_aa: CASTLLNTGEAFF; cdr3_nt: TGTGCCAGCACCCTTCTCAATACAGGCGAAGCTTTCTTT
d_call: TRBD2; cdr3_length: 15; v_call: TRBV5-1; clone_size: -; j_call: TRBJ2-3; cdr3_aa: CASRSRGGTTDTQYF; cdr3_nt: TGCGCCAGCAGATCTCGGGGGGGGACCACAGATACGCAGTATTTT
d_call: -; cdr3_length: 17; v_call: TRBV15; clone_size: once; j_call: TRBJ1-6; cdr3_aa: CATSRGGKPASNSPLHF; cdr3_nt: TGTGCCACCAGCAGAGGAGGAAAACCCGCGAGTAATTCACCCCTCCACTTT
d_call: -; cdr3_length: 14; v_call: TRBV19; clone_size: -; j_call: TRBJ2-1; cdr3_aa: CASTIGGSYNEQFF; cdr3_nt: TGTGCCAGTACCATAGGGGGATCCTACAATGAGCAGTTCTTC
d_call: -; cdr3_length: 15; v_call: TRBV2; clone_size: -; j_call: TRBJ2-3; cdr3_aa: CASTRGGPLTDTQYF; cdr3_nt: TGTGCCAGCACGAGGGGGGGACCCCTCACAGATACGCAGTATTTT
d_call: -; cdr3_length: 16; v_call: TRBV5-5; clone_size: -; j_call: TRBJ1-6; cdr3_aa: CASRLGQKIYNSPLHF; cdr3_nt: TGTGCCAGCAGACTAGGACAGAAGATATATAATTCACCCCTCCACTTT
d_call: -; cdr3_length: 13; v_call: TRBV14; clone_size: -; j_call: TRBJ1-1; cdr3_aa: CASSKDRYTEAFF; cdr3_nt: TGTGCCAGCAGCAAGGACAGATACACTGAAGCTTTCTTT
d_call: -; cdr3_length: 14; v_call: TRBV5-1; clone_size: -; j_call: TRBJ1-1; cdr3_aa: CASSLVEGNTEAFF; cdr3_nt: TGCGCCAGCAGCTTGGTAGAGGGGAACACTGAAGCTTTCTTT
d_call: TRBD1; cdr3_length: 16; v_call: TRBV6-5; clone_size: -; j_call: TRBJ2-7; cdr3_aa: CASSSLRDRADYEQYF; cdr3_nt: TGTGCCAGCAGTTCACTCCGGGACAGGGCAGACTACGAGCAGTACTTC
d_call: TRBD1; cdr3_length: 13; v_call: TRBV6-1; clone_size: -; j_call: TRBJ1-5; cdr3_aa: CASTQGQYQPQHF; cdr3_nt: TGTGCCAGCACCCAGGGACAGTATCAGCCCCAGCATTTT
d_call: -; cdr3_length: 13; v_call: TRBV11-2; clone_size: -; j_call: TRBJ2-5; cdr3_aa: CASSLGQGETQYF; cdr3_nt: TGTGCCAGCAGCTTAGGGCAGGGAGAGACCCAGTACTTC
d_call: TRBD2; cdr3_length: 13; v_call: TRBV6-1; clone_size: -; j_call: TRBJ2-7; cdr3_aa: CASVTSGGYEQYF; cdr3_nt: TGTGCCAGCGTTACTAGCGGGGGGTACGAGCAGTACTTC
d_call: TRBD2; cdr3_length: 16; v_call: TRBV18; clone_size: -; j_call: TRBJ2-1; cdr3_aa: CASSPRLADSYNEQFF; cdr3_nt: TGTGCCAGCTCACCACGGCTAGCGGACTCCTACAATGAGCAGTTCTTC
d_call: TRBD1; cdr3_length: 14; v_call: TRBV9; clone_size: -; j_call: TRBJ2-2; cdr3_aa: CASNRDRVTGELFF; cdr3_nt: TGTGCCAGCAACCGGGACAGGGTCACCGGGGAGCTGTTTTTT
d_call: TRBD2; cdr3_length: 19; v_call: TRBV9; clone_size: -; j_call: TRBJ2-3; cdr3_aa: CASSVTSGGPIPSTDTQYF; cdr3_nt: TGTGCCAGCAGCGTGACTAGCGGGGGGCCGATTCCTAGCACAGATACGCAGTATTTT
d_call: -; cdr3_length: 15; v_call: TRBV7-3; clone_size: -; j_call: TRBJ2-1; cdr3_aa: CASSFSGSSYNEQFF; cdr3_nt: TGTGCCAGCAGCTTTTCCGGGAGCTCCTACAATGAGCAGTTCTTC
d_call: -; cdr3_length: 16; v_call: TRBV7-3; clone_size: -; j_call: TRBJ2-1; cdr3_aa: CASSLLQAPDYNEQFF; cdr3_nt: TGTGCCAGCAGCTTACTACAGGCTCCAGACTACAATGAGCAGTTCTTC
d_call: TRBD2; cdr3_length: 16; v_call: TRBV27; clone_size: -; j_call: TRBJ2-3; cdr3_aa: CASSFGLAGGTDTQYF; cdr3_nt: TGTGCCAGCAGTTTTGGGCTAGCGGGGGGGACAGATACGCAGTATTTT
d_call: -; cdr3_length: 11; v_call: TRBV11-2; clone_size: -; j_call: TRBJ2-7; cdr3_aa: CASSLGGREYF; cdr3_nt: TGTGCCAGCAGCTTAGGAGGGCGAGAGTACTTC
d_call: -; cdr3_length: 12; v_call: TRBV11-2; clone_size: -; j_call: TRBJ2-1; cdr3_aa: CASSPPSFEQFF; cdr3_nt: TGTGCCAGCAGCCCCCCCTCGTTTGAGCAGTTCTTC